This is a list of T cell receptor beta chains from one sample in a study of blood T cell repertoires in COVID-19. Assay: immunoSEQ multiplex PCR; the TCRdb copy retains only in-frame clones and omits some. The sample records roughly 60,000 clones, 70% to 90% being singletons. The specimen sequenced was peripheral blood. The source is a man older than 75 with acute or convalescent COVID-19. CDR3s include the opening cysteine and the closing phenylalanine or tryptophan. Each record gives: J gene, clone size, CDR3 length, V gene, CDR3 protein. Clone size is not always given. Where it is, it says once, few, many or a class for expanded clones.

TRBJ1-3,.,13,TRBV19,CASSTWTADTIYF
TRBJ2-7,.,13,TRBV6-1,CASSEAGGGGSYF
TRBJ2-3,.,17,TRBV5-1,CASSLSGGGPFTDTQYF
TRBJ1-4,.,18,TRBV27,CASSLSGGPHPTNEKLFF
TRBJ2-4,.,18,TRBV4-1,CASSQDPPGPLAKNIQYF
TRBJ2-5,.,15,TRBV2,CASSQGLAGQETQYF
TRBJ1-1,few,17,TRBV14,CASSQDLNLGGDTEAFF
TRBJ1-2,.,16,TRBV7-2,CASSEERGLTNYGYTF
TRBJ1-1,.,12,TRBV20-1,CSASRGRTEAFF
TRBJ1-4,.,14,TRBV10-2,CASSEVRGNEKLFF
TRBJ1-4,.,13,TRBV6-6,CASFGRPNEKLFF
TRBJ1-1,.,13,TRBV19,CASSIGPNSGAFF
TRBJ1-5,.,15,TRBV2,CASSKGQRGNQPQHF
TRBJ1-1,few,16,TRBV20-1,CSASLHGRIMNTEAFF
TRBJ2-3,.,15,TRBV6-6,CASKKGQGNADTQYF
TRBJ2-7,.,14,TRBV11-1,CASSLEEGLGEQYF
TRBJ1-2,.,13,TRBV5-1,CASSLVEDYGYTF
TRBJ2-7,.,17,TRBV3-1/TRBV3-2,CASSQGFGGTSGYEQYF
TRBJ2-5,.,15,TRBV7-9,CASSAPGLAGETQYF
TRBJ1-1,.,15,TRBV18,CASSPPGGVNTEAFF
TRBJ1-2,few,13,TRBV12-3/TRBV12-4,CASSLLGAAGYTF
TRBJ1-1,.,15,TRBV27,CASSLRSRQNTEAFF
TRBJ1-1,.,15,TRBV3-1/TRBV3-2,CASSPRVWGTTEAFF
TRBJ1-6,few,14,TRBV6-5,CATRRGGVSSPLHF
TRBJ1-1,few,13,TRBV29-1,CSADRDTNTEAFF
TRBJ1-6,.,13,TRBV7-9,CASSFSENSPLHF
TRBJ1-5,.,17,TRBV19,CASSIGSGGYSNQPQHF
TRBJ2-1,once,13,TRBV7-3,CASSFGRGDEQFF
TRBJ1-3,.,12,TRBV5-5,CASSLSGNTIYF